Shown below are 13 T cell receptor beta chains from a single sample sequenced in a study of shared clonotypes between healthy human individuals (dated by TCRdb to about 2020). To prepare the library, the immunoSEQ multiplex PCR assay was applied. The source is immuneACCESS, and TCRdb retained only in-frame sequences with V and J called. Part of the clones is not carried over; for the studies checked, unresolved V genes explain less than half of this, and the remainder is unexplained. A total of roughly 590,000 clones appear in this sample, around 95% of them only once. Jointly, the top ten make up about 0.11% of the sample. For the CD8 naive samples, CD45RO-negative cells were positively selected for CCR7, yielding a CD45RA+CCR7+ population from which TemRA cells were excluded. Sample: naive CD8+ T cells sorted from blood. The intended sense of this specimen's cell subset or site label: CD45RA+CCR7+. These receptors were obtained from a woman in her thirties in good health.

This clone was seen more than once but under ten times. The sample has other DNA sequences that encode this CDR3 too. This chain links TRBV27 with TRBJ2-7, with 8 bases that match TRBD2. CDR1 is MNHEY, CDR2 SMNVEV, per germline (reference sequence). J gave up 0 bases and V 3 bases, and 1 base lay outside the gene matches. There are 14 residues in the CDR3. DNA of the CDR3: TGTGCCAGCAGTTTTAGCGGGGACTCCTACGAGCAGTACTTC. It codes for CASSFSGDSYEQYF.

The CDR3, as DNA: TGTGCCAGCAGTTTATCCCCAGGGGGCACAGATACGCAGTATTTT. Translation: CASSLSPGGTDTQYF. The chain carries TRBV28 and TRBJ2-3; possibly TRBD1 for D (6 bases). Germline values: CDR1 MDHEN, CDR2 SYDVKM. V was cut by 1 base and J by 1 base, with 9 bases left in between. The CDR3 sequence is 15 residues long.

This rearrangement joins TRBV7-9 to TRBJ2-1, with 9 bases identical to TRBD2. Germline lookup yields CDR1 SEHNR and CDR2 FQNEAQ (reference sequence). The junction had 2 bases not matched to a gene; V was cut back by 0 bases and J by 5 bases. This CDR3 comprises 15 residues. The CDR3 sequence: CASSLASGSNNEQFF. DNA for the CDR3: TGTGCCAGCAGCTTAGCTAGCGGGAGTAACAATGAGCAGTTCTTC.

V is TRBV25-1 and J is TRBJ2-1; no clear D gene. The CDR3 has 11 residues. From germline, CDR1 is MGHDK and CDR2 SYGVNS. Deletions cut 4 bases from V and 8 bases from J, with 6 bases between. DNA of the CDR3: TGTGCCAGCAGTGGGTCGGATGAGCAGTTCTTC. Residues: CASSGSDEQFF.

The rearrangement uses TRBV1 and TRBJ2-7; TRBD2 was called by the table and not checked on the DNA. TRBV1 is deemed a pseudogene. The CDR3 runs 15 residues. The CDR3 region is CTSSQELAGGYEQYF. As DNA, the CDR3 is TGCACCAGCAGCCAAGAATTAGCGGGAGGATACGAGCAGTACTTC.

The chain recombines TRBV9 with TRBJ2-2, with D perhaps matching TRBD2 (5 bases). Germline V gives CDR1 SGDLS, CDR2 YYNGEE. This CDR3 spans 15 amino acids. The V and J ends lost 0 bases and 4 bases respectively, with 10 bases between them. The CDR3 spells CASSVGASRTGELFF. The CDR3 DNA sequence: TGTGCCAGCAGCGTAGGTGCTAGCCGCACCGGGGAGCTGTTTTTT.

This clone was seen a handful of times. The rearrangement uses TRBV30 and TRBJ1-2, with a tentative D call TRBD1 (5 bases). This CDR3 region has 10 residues. Germline loops: CDR1 GTSNPN, CDR2 SVGIG (reference sequence). The CDR3 region has the DNA TGTGTTTCCGGGGACGCTGGCTACACCTTC. It yields the protein CVSGDAGYTF.

The chain links TRBV6-1 to TRBJ2-7; no firm D call. The V gene lost 4 bases and the J gene lost 3 bases, with 10 bases spanning the gap. The CDR3 has 13 amino acids. Germline V gene data show CDR1 as MNHNS and CDR2 as SASEGT. The CDR3, as DNA: TGTGCCAGCAGTGCCGACCCTCTCTACGAGCAGTACTTC. This sequence encodes CASSADPLYEQYF.

The chain uses TRBV25-1 and TRBJ1-2; D is uncertain. From germline, CDR1 is MGHDK and CDR2 SYGVNS. The CDR3 is 13 amino acids. V gave up 7 bases and J gave up 2 bases, with 11 bases separating them. The CDR3 loop is CASKSRMNYGYTF. In DNA form, the CDR3 reads TGTGCCAGCAAGTCCAGGATGAACTATGGCTACACCTTC.

V usage is TRBV19 and J usage is TRBJ2-5; 8 bases agree with TRBD1. TRBJ2-7 matches the DNA end more closely, so the J call is doubtful. CDR1 LNHDA and CDR2 SQIVND come from the germline V gene (reference sequence). CDR3 size: 13 residues. The CDR3 region has the DNA TGTGCCAGTAGTATGGACAGGGACTACGAGCAGTACTTC. Residues: CASSMDRDYEQYF.

The rearrangement links TRBV5-1 to TRBJ1-5; D uncertain. This CDR3 spans 16 amino acids. Germline V gives CDR1 SGHRS, CDR2 YFSETQ. V was trimmed by 0 bases and J by 10 bases, leaving 20 bases between them. CDR3 bases: TGCGCCAGCAGCTTGGCCTCTATGGGTTCTTGTAGACCCCAGCATTTT. This gives the protein CASSLASMGSCRPQHF.

This clone appeared once. V is TRBV27 and J is TRBJ2-1; TRBD1 agrees at 9 bases. CDR1 and CDR2 from the germline V gene are MNHEY and SMNVEV (reference sequence). The length of the CDR3 is 12 residues. The trim removed 6 bases at V and 8 bases at J, leaving 2 bases unmatched. The CDR3 is CASRTGGHEQFF. The CDR3 nucleotides read TGTGCCAGCAGGACAGGGGGGCATGAGCAGTTCTTC.

The gene calls are TRBV5-4 and TRBJ1-2; the D gene is possibly TRBD1 (5 bases). CDR1 and CDR2 (germline): SGHNT, YYREEE (reference sequence). The CDR3 spans 15 residues. Trimming stripped 4 bases from V and 1 base from J, with 14 bases between. In DNA form, the CDR3 reads TGTGCCAGCAGCCTGGGGGGGTTGGTTAACTATGGCTACACCTTC. Protein product: CASSLGGLVNYGYTF.